Shown below are 22 T cell receptor beta chains from a single sample sequenced in a study of T-cell reconstitution after alpha-beta-depleted transplantation in children. A TCRbeta library incorporating unique molecular identifiers was prepared. TCRdb re-called the PCR reads through MiXCR, storing one row per CDR3 protein. This table has some 600,000 distinct CDR3 sequences, 10% to 15% appearing once. The material sequenced was PBMCs, mostly from graft donor cells, taken 360 days after TCRalphabeta/CD19-depleted stem cell transplant. The receptor source for this set is a male patient between 10 and 17 years old who had a stem cell transplant for acute myeloid leukemia, so the T cells may come from the graft donor.

This clonotype was counted between two and nine times. The chain couples TRBV20-1 to TRBJ2-5; a possible D gene is TRBD2 (5 bases). The CDR3 consists of 13 residues. CDR1 is DFQATT and CDR2 is SNEGSKA in the germline V gene (reference sequence). The CDR3 is CTPRRGAPRTQYF. CDR3 DNA sequence: TGCACCCCCCGTCGGGGTGCGCCCCGGACCCAGTACTTC.

V gene TRBV2 combines with J gene TRBJ2-2; possibly TRBD2 for D (5 bases). The germline CDR1 and CDR2 sequences are SNHLY and FYNNEI. The CDR3 runs 12 residues. V lost 6 bases to trimming and J lost 6 bases, with 8 bases between them. Here the CDR3 reads CASRLVPGELFF. DNA for the CDR3: TGTGCCAGCAGACTAGTTCCCGGGGAGCTGTTTTTT.

The chain carries TRBV6-2 or TRBV6-3 and TRBJ1-5; no definite D call. Trimming removed 2 bases at V and 0 bases at J, with 11 bases between. The CDR3 has 16 amino acids. Germline-derived CDR1 and CDR2 are MNHEY and SVGEGT. The CDR3 DNA follows: TGTGCCAGCAGTTACCACGACACCTATAGCAATCAGCCCCAGCATTTT. Protein sequence: CASSYHDTYSNQPQHF.

This clonotype was detected many times. The CDR3 nucleotides read TGTGCCAGCAGCACATTGCGGGTAGCGGTTAACTCCTACAATGAGCAGTTCTTC. Translated, it gives CASSTLRVAVNSYNEQFF. This chain connects TRBV21-1 to TRBJ2-1; the table's D call, TRBD2, has no DNA check behind it. TRBV21-1 is reported as a pseudogene. The CDR3 extends over 18 amino acids.

This clonotype was observed at least ten times. V is TRBV28 and J is TRBJ2-7; possibly TRBD1 or TRBD2 for D (5 bases each). Trimming pared 6 bases from V and 1 base from J, leaving 7 bases between. Germline lookup yields CDR1 MDHEN and CDR2 SYDVKM. The CDR3 length is 12 residues. CDR3 coding DNA: TGTGCCAGCAGCGAGGGGTCCTACGAGCAGTACTTC. Translated: CASSEGSYEQYF.

This clonotype was observed a few times. The V call is TRBV29-1, the J call TRBJ2-7, with D possibly matching TRBD2 (5 bases). CDR1 and CDR2 from the germline V gene are SQVTM and ANQGSEA. The germline V and J ends were trimmed by 2 bases and 2 bases, with 19 bases remaining between them. The CDR3 has 16 residues. CDR3 bases: TGCAGCGTTGAACACGTTAAGCGGCTGCCCACCTACGAGCAGTACTTC. Translation: CSVEHVKRLPTYEQYF.

The table lists this clonotype with a few counts. V gene TRBV24-1 combines with J gene TRBJ2-1; the D call may be TRBD1 or TRBD2 (5 bases each). V lost 5 bases and J 9 bases, leaving 22 bases between the germline ends. Germline CDR1 KGHDR, CDR2 SFDVKD. The CDR3 loop spans 16 amino acids. The CDR3 sequence: CATSGVPLFEGSEQFF. As DNA, the CDR3 is TGTGCCACCAGTGGCGTCCCGCTTTTCGAGGGGTCTGAGCAGTTCTTC.

This clonotype was picked up a small number of times. The rearrangement links TRBV3-1 to TRBJ2-7; TRBD2 matches 12 bases. Losses at the gene ends were 0 bases for V and 7 bases for J; bases not matched to a gene: 7. Germline CDR1 and CDR2: LGHDT and YNNKEL (reference sequence). There are 16 residues in the CDR3. CDR3 region: CASSQERLAGVGEQYF. In nucleotides, the CDR3 is TGTGCCAGCAGCCAAGAGAGACTAGCGGGAGTGGGGGAGCAGTACTTC.

The V call is TRBV7-2, the J call TRBJ2-3, with 8 bases matching TRBD2. From germline, CDR1 is SGHTA and CDR2 FQGNSA. The CDR3 length is 17 residues. Trimming removed 2 bases from V and 4 bases from J; junction bases left unmatched: 11. Here the CDR3 reads CASSLSSAGGWADTQYF. The DNA for the CDR3 is TGTGCCAGCAGCTTATCCAGTGCGGGAGGTTGGGCAGATACGCAGTATTTT.

This clonotype was detected only a few times. The rearrangement joins TRBV12-3 or TRBV12-4 to TRBJ2-1, with TRBD2 identical over 7 bases. Germline trimming cut 8 bases from V and 1 base from J; bases unmatched to any gene: 11. This CDR3 is 16 amino acids long. CDR3 bases: TGTGCCAGCCAGAAAAGGCTAGCGGATTCCTACAATGAGCAGTTCTTC. Its translation: CASQKRLADSYNEQFF.

This clonotype has a count of ten or more. This chain joins TRBV29-1 and TRBJ1-1; no clear D gene. CDR3 length equals 13 residues. Germline-derived CDR1 and CDR2 are SQVTM and ANQGSEA. The V end lost 7 bases, the J end lost 1 base, and 13 bases lay between the germline ends. The CDR3 region is CSGTMQPNTEAFF. In DNA form, the CDR3 reads TGCAGCGGAACCATGCAGCCGAACACTGAAGCTTTCTTT. The whole variable domain, remainder taken from reference TRBV29-1 and TRBJ1-1, is SAVISQKPSRDICQRGTSLTIQCQVDSQVTMMFWYRQQPGQSLTLIATANQGSEATYESGFVIDKFPISRPNLTFSTLTVSNMSPEDSSIYLCSGTMQPNTEAFFGQGTRLTVV.

Of note for this clonotype: An end of the junction does not agree with germline; a read error may underlie this. This chain uses TRBV7-7 with TRBJ2-5; possibly TRBD1 for D (5 bases). CDR3 size: 14 residues. The germline gives CDR1 SSHAT, CDR2 FNYEAQ (reference sequence). The CDR3 DNA is TGTGCTAGCAGCTTAGTAGTAGGGGTTGAGACCCAGTACTTC. It is translated as CASSLVVGVETQYF. Supplemented by reference TRBV7-7 and TRBJ2-5, the full variable domain reads GAGVSQSPRYKVTKRGQDVTLRCDPISSHATLYWYQQALGQGPEFLTYFNYEAQPDKSGLPSDRFSAERPEGSISTLTIQRTEQRDSAMYRCASSLVVGVETQYFGPGTRLLVL.

The rearrangement joins TRBV20-1 to TRBJ2-1, with 7 bases lining up with TRBD2. Looked up from germline, CDR1 is DFQATT and CDR2 is SNEGSKA (reference sequence). The CDR3 covers 13 residues. V lost 7 bases, J lost 0 bases, and 3 bases stayed unmatched. The CDR3 region has the DNA TGCAGTGAGCGGGGATACTCCTACAATGAGCAGTTCTTC. Translation gives CSERGYSYNEQFF.

This clonotype was seen a few times. The V call is TRBV29-1, the J call TRBJ2-3, with 7 bases matching TRBD2. The junction had 14 bases not matched to a gene; V was cut back by 3 bases and J by 2 bases. The CDR3 spans 17 residues. Germline assignment: CDR1 SQVTM and CDR2 ANQGSEA. The CDR3 spells CSVDDITRETHTDTQYF. CDR3 nucleotide sequence: TGCAGCGTTGATGACATCACGCGGGAGACCCACACAGATACGCAGTATTTT.

This clonotype was detected many times. The chain couples TRBV28 to TRBJ2-3; 7 bases fit TRBD1. Per the germline V gene, CDR1 is MDHEN and CDR2 is SYDVKM. J lost 2 bases, V lost 3 bases, and 5 bases had no gene match. The length of the CDR3 is 15 residues. CDR3 sequence reads: CASSLDRFFTDTQYF. CDR3 coding DNA: TGTGCCAGCAGTTTGGACAGGTTTTTCACAGATACGCAGTATTTT.

This clonotype was detected only a few times. The chain couples TRBV7-2 to TRBJ2-7, with D tentatively TRBD1 (5 bases). The CDR3 has 17 residues. Germline CDR1 reads SGHTA; CDR2 reads FQGNSA. Trimming removed 1 base at V and 0 bases at J, with 16 bases between. CDR3 in DNA: TGTGCCAGCAGCTTAGGCTCCTTTGGGGCGTTCTCCTACGAGCAGTACTTC. Translated, it gives CASSLGSFGAFSYEQYF.

This clonotype was detected many times. The chain is built from TRBV3-1 and TRBJ2-1; D is unresolved. The CDR3 has 16 amino acids. Germline CDR1 and CDR2: LGHDT and YNNKEL (reference sequence). The ends were cut back, 1 base at V and 2 bases at J, with 12 bases in the middle. The CDR3 coding sequence is TGTGCCAGCAGCCAAGTGAGGCCAAAGCCCTACAATGAGCAGTTCTTC. Translated: CASSQVRPKPYNEQFF.

The table lists this clonotype with many counts. This chain links TRBV29-1 with TRBJ2-2; D not resolved. Germline-derived CDR1 and CDR2 are SQVTM and ANQGSEA. Trimming pared 6 bases from V and 6 bases from J, leaving 11 bases between. This CDR3 has 12 residues. CDR3 nucleotides: TGCAGCGTCAGATTGATCGCCGGGGAGCTGTTTTTT. This gives the protein CSVRLIAGELFF.

J is TRBJ2-2 and V is TRBV25-1; 12 nucleotides match TRBD2. CDR1 is MGHDK and CDR2 is SYGVNS in the germline V gene. The CDR3 contains 17 residues. Trimming took 1 base from V and 6 from J; bases not matched to a gene: 6. The CDR3 loop reads CASSEFLAGGPPGELFF. Written as DNA, the CDR3 is TGTGCCAGCAGTGAATTCCTAGCGGGAGGGCCCCCCGGGGAGCTGTTTTTT.

This chain links TRBV27 with TRBJ2-1; D is uncertain. Trimming removed 2 bases from V and 8 bases from J, with 25 bases in between. The germline CDR1 and CDR2 sequences are MNHEY and SMNVEV (reference sequence). This CDR3 comprises 18 residues. CDR3 sequence reads: CASSLEVPGYSLGHEQFF. Written as DNA, the CDR3 is TGTGCCAGCAGTTTAGAGGTACCCGGTTATTCCTTGGGCCATGAGCAGTTCTTC.

The table lists this clonotype with a few counts. This chain joins TRBV7-2 and TRBJ2-7; D is ambiguous. Trimming shortened V by 1 base and J by 4 bases, and 11 bases separated the two germline ends. CDR1 is SGHTA and CDR2 is FQGNSA in the germline V gene. The CDR3 covers 14 residues. CDR3 nucleotide sequence: TGTGCCAGCAGCTTAGGTCTTCCGGATTACGAGCAGTACTTC. Its translation is CASSLGLPDYEQYF.

V gene TRBV7-2 combines with J gene TRBJ2-3; weak D call: TRBD2 (5 bases). The CDR3 is made up of 17 amino acids. Germline CDR1 reads SGHTA; CDR2 reads FQGNSA. V was shortened by 3 bases and J by 2 bases, with 18 bases between the two germline ends. In DNA, the CDR3 is TGTGCCAGCAGCTTGAGGGCGTTAGAAGTTATCACAGATACGCAGTATTTT. Translation gives CASSLRALEVITDTQYF.